The 7 T cell receptor beta chains presented below share a single source sample, sequenced in a study of blood T cell repertoires in COVID-19. The assay was immunoSEQ multiplex PCR, and TCRdb's table has in-frame clones only and misses some. The data show about 110,000 clones, approximately 88% seen once. Sequences were obtained from peripheral blood. These receptors were taken from a woman in her seventies with acute or convalescent COVID-19.

V and J are TRBV25-1 and TRBJ1-4; TRBD1 is a possible D gene (5 bases). The CDR3 loop spans 14 amino acids. Germline CDR1 is MGHDK and CDR2 is SYGVNS. V was pared by 7 bases and J by 5 bases, with 14 bases between. The CDR3 protein is CASTIGGLNEKLFF. DNA of the CDR3: TGTGCCAGCACTATCGGGGGACTCAATGAAAAACTGTTTTTT.

Comment on this clone: The same CDR3 also results from other DNA sequences found in this sample. The chain has TRBV7-9 and TRBJ1-6; 7 positions match TRBD1. CDR3 size: 14 residues. The germline CDR1 and CDR2 sequences are SEHNR and FQNEAQ (reference sequence). V trimming: 5 bases; J trimming: 6 bases; junction bases outside the gene matches: 4. CDR3 loop: CASSPDRVNSPLHF. The CDR3 region has the DNA TGTGCCAGCAGCCCCGACAGGGTTAATTCACCCCTCCACTTT.

The rearrangement links TRBV7-8 to TRBJ1-5, with D tentatively TRBD1 (5 bases). Germline CDR1 and CDR2: SGHVS and FQNEAQ. The CDR3 has 14 residues. Trimming removed 2 bases at V and 7 bases at J, with 12 bases between. CDR3 sequence: CASSLRRGGQPQHF. Here the CDR3 DNA reads TGTGCCAGCAGCTTAAGGAGGGGTGGCCAGCCCCAGCATTTT.

The V gene is TRBV9, the J gene TRBJ1-1; TRBD1 is a possible D gene (6 bases). Trimming removed 4 bases at V and 0 bases at J, with 10 bases between. The CDR3 loop spans 14 amino acids. Per germline, CDR1 SGDLS and CDR2 YYNGEE. The CDR3 is CASSRGQLNTEAFF. As DNA, the CDR3 is TGTGCCAGCAGCAGAGGACAGCTGAACACTGAAGCTTTCTTT.

The chain uses TRBV7-6 and TRBJ2-1; TRBD2 matches at 9 bases. Germline V lookup: CDR1 SGHVS, CDR2 FNYEAQ. Trimming at V came to 0 bases and at J to 5 bases, leaving 17 bases not matched to a gene. The CDR3 has 20 residues. This chain's CDR3 is CASSLAPLAAGGWADNEQFF. CDR3 sequence (DNA): TGTGCCAGCAGCTTAGCGCCTCTCGCGGCGGGAGGGTGGGCTGACAATGAGCAGTTCTTC.

The chain links TRBV29-1 to TRBJ2-6; D is ambiguous. The CDR3 contains 13 residues. V gave up 4 bases and J gave up 4 bases, with 8 bases separating them. Germline values: CDR1 SQVTM, CDR2 ANQGSEA. The CDR3 protein is CSVGGPGANVLTF. The CDR3 DNA is TGCAGCGTTGGAGGTCCCGGGGCCAACGTCCTGACTTTC.

The chain links TRBV5-4 to TRBJ2-7; 14 bases agree with TRBD2. This CDR3 has 15 residues. Germline V gene sequence: CDR1 SGHNT, CDR2 YYREEE (reference sequence). The J segment lost 5 bases and the V segment lost 9 bases, leaving 10 bases of the junction unmatched. The CDR3 DNA reads TGTGCCAACTCAGGGGGACTAGCGGGAGATGACGAGCAGTACTTC. Its protein is CANSGGLAGDDEQYF.